This T cell receptor beta chain is from a study of blood T cell repertoires in COVID-19. On the study more broadly: Acute and convalescent COVID-19 specimens originated in the United States, Italy and Spain. T cells, B-cell-depleted T cells, or PBMCs provided the cDNA or gDNA that served as material.

Only in-frame clones appear in the TCRdb table, and some are missing; sequencing was by immunoSEQ multiplex PCR. The sample contains just over 150,000 clones, 80% to 90% of which appear only once. Germline V gives CDR1 SGHVS, CDR2 FQNEAQ. The CDR3 is 17 amino acids. Trimming pared 1 base from V and 0 bases from J, leaving 10 bases between. Sequencing used peripheral blood. This receptor was identified in a woman aged 40 to 50 with acute or convalescent COVID-19. The gene calls are TRBV7-8 and TRBJ1-6, with D possibly being TRBD1 (6 bases). The CDR3 loop is CASSLDRVSSYNSPLHF. The CDR3 bases are TGTGCCAGCAGCTTAGACAGGGTTAGCTCCTATAATTCACCCCTCCACTTT.